The entry below gives a single T cell receptor (beta chain) sequence along with its context. This receptor's antigen is unknown. Base qualities are missing; no much larger clone stands one base away. The immunoSEQ Assay, a bias-controlled multiplex PCR, was used to amplify TCRbeta CDR3 regions from genomic DNA. In the source study's methods: The number of nucleated cells in each sample was estimated by amplification of reference gene primers within the assay. To quantify the absolute abundance of each unique TCRbeta CDR3 rearrangement, sequence reads were collapsed and filtered. Productive Simpson clonality was computed per sample as the square root of Simpson's diversity index over productive rearrangements. TCRdb limited this immuneACCESS table to in-frame rearrangements with V and J called. A share of clones is missing; checked studies link under half to unresolved V genes, and the rest is unexplained. D and trimming were read from the DNA, whereas the V and J calls and clone size are those reported in that table. This sample is represented by roughly 250,000 clones; about 88% of them were singletons. The ten top clones hold approximately 2.1% of the sample.

This specimen belongs to a study of blood T cell repertoires in COVID-19 (dated by TCRdb to 2019 to 2021). Background for the entire study: Collaborator samples came from the United States, Italy and Spain and covered acute and convalescent phases of COVID-19. The prospective study material was composed of cDNA or gDNA derived from T cells, B-cell-depleted T cells, or PBMCs. Subjects who had been exposed to COVID-19, were actively infected with it, or had recovered from it provided the deeply sampled blood TCRbeta repertoires that made up the dataset. The repertoires were released in a freely available public database intended as a resource for research on the immune response to SARS-CoV-2. The samples were drawn from two sources: the first 160 participants of the ongoing ImmuneRACE study, and 1,200 or so subjects contributed by 6 global collaborators. Sample metadata almost always included a de-identified subject ID, COVID-19 status, age in years and sex. HLA class I and class II types, where available, came from metadata supplied by the sample provider rather than from assay-based typing. General study outcomes and caveats: How much clinical and demographic metadata was included differed by source and by participant, and the metadata was provided uncurated.

Samples from volunteer blood donors who had recovered from COVID-19 were contributed by a second Seattle source. Each collaborating institution followed its own protocols to collect whole blood in K2EDTA tubes. For TCRbeta analysis, collaborators shipped samples in one of three forms: frozen whole blood, isolated PBMCs, or DNA extracted from either of those sample types. Taken from the germline V gene, the CDR1 and CDR2 loops are KGHSH and LQKENI. Relative to germline, V is 6 bases shorter and J is 0 bases shorter, with 11 bases between their ends. The CDR3 covers 15 residues, taking in both the cysteine and the phenylalanine. Kept here is only the CDR3 DNA, which spans 45 bases and is read in frame from base 1.

The sample taken for sequencing was peripheral blood. The sequence derives from a woman in her 40s who had recovered from COVID-19. Recombination joined TRBV18 with TRBJ1-4, with the D gene too uncertain to name. Here is the DNA: TGTGCCAGCTCCCCGGGGTCTGCAACTAATGAAAAACTGTTTTTT. This translates into CASSPGSATNEKLFF.